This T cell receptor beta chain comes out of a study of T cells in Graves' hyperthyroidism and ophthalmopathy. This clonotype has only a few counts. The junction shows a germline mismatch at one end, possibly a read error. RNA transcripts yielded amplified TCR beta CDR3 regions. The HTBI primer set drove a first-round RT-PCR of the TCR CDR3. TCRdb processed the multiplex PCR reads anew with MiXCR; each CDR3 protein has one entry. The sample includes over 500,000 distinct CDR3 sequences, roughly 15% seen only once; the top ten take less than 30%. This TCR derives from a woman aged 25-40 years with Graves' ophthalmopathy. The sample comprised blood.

This CDR3 is CASSRQGEGMKTEAFF. The CDR3 DNA reads TGTGCCAGCAGCCGACAGGGGGAAGGGATGAAAACTGAAGCTTTCTTT. The V gene is TRBV5-6, the J gene TRBJ1-1; TRBD1 matches at 9 bases. The germline V gene encodes CDR1 SGHDT and CDR2 YYEEEE. The CDR3 runs to 16 residues.